The text below deals with one T cell receptor (beta chain). These data are taken from a study of Tregs in tolerant kidney transplant recipients. In germline, CDR1 is MDHEN, CDR2 SYDVKM. The CDR3 contains 12 residues. Trimming left V 3 bases short and J 0 bases short, with 3 bases between. Some clones are missing from TCRdb's copy, which holds only in-frame ones; the method was immunoSEQ multiplex PCR. The top ten clones hold approximately 1.5% of a sample with 100,000 or so clones, roughly 93% of them seen once. The nonmyeloablative bone marrow transplants came from related graft donors, with transient mixed chimerism.

The clonotype was recovered from a human patient who received a combined kidney and bone marrow transplant. Some of these T cells may belong to the graft donor. The chain joins TRBV28 to TRBJ2-7; no firm D call. The sample consisted of CD4+ T cells from blood (PBMCs), taken 12 months after the transplant. The CDR3 is CASSFSSYEQYF. CDR3 sequence (DNA): TGTGCCAGCAGTTTCAGCTCCTACGAGCAGTACTTC.